This TCR beta chain was retrieved from a study of shared clonotypes between healthy human individuals. The assay was immunoSEQ multiplex PCR, and TCRdb's table has in-frame clones only and misses some. The sample contains about 2.1 million clones, 90% to 95% of which appear only once. J was trimmed by 2 bases and V by 4 bases; bases with no gene match: 13. CDR3 length equals 17 residues. Germline V gene sequence: CDR1 SEHNR, CDR2 FQNEAQ (reference sequence). Terminally differentiated effector memory CD45RA+ cells were left out of the naive CD8 fraction, which was CD45RO-negative and positively selected for CCR7. All the donors were Caucasian adults who lived in Nashville, Tennessee. Overall study findings and caveats: Non-shared clonotypes showed lower generation probabilities than clonotypes common to all four donors.

In the case of this clone: Its antigen is as yet unknown.

What was sequenced was naive CD8+ T cells from PBMCs. The chain employs TRBV7-9 and TRBJ2-7, with 8 positions matching TRBD1. The sequence came from a man younger than 35 in good health. Some clones in this sample may be carry-over from other donors' samples. CDR3 protein: CASSSDRDEVGPYEQYF. DNA for the CDR3: TGTGCCAGCAGCTCGGACAGGGATGAGGTGGGCCCCTACGAGCAGTACTTC.